This T cell receptor beta chain stems from a study of Ad26.COV2.S vaccination and SARS-CoV-2 variants. As to treatment: roughly 20 received Ad26.COV2.S at low or high dose, single or two shots; five or six received placebo; per-sample allocation not given. Collection of samples fell on day 63 after the first vaccine or placebo injection. The CDR3 totals 14 residues. The V gene's germline CDR1 is SGHRS and CDR2 YFSETQ. The V end was cut by 5 bases, the J end by 2 bases, with 13 bases between. The data were produced by immunoSEQ multiplex PCR, yet TCRdb's version contains in-frame clones alone and is incomplete. The sample carries 350,000 to 500,000 clones, more than 75% recorded once.

This clonotype was obtained from a person between 18 and 59 years old who received the Ad26.COV2.S COVID-19 vaccine or a placebo. This chain connects TRBV5-1 to TRBJ1-2; D remains ambiguous. Here the sequenced sample was peripheral blood, taken in a trial of Ad26.COV2.S vaccine versus placebo. DNA for the CDR3: TGCGCCAGCAGGGAGCAGTCCCAAAACTATGGCTACACCTTC. Translation gives CASREQSQNYGYTF.